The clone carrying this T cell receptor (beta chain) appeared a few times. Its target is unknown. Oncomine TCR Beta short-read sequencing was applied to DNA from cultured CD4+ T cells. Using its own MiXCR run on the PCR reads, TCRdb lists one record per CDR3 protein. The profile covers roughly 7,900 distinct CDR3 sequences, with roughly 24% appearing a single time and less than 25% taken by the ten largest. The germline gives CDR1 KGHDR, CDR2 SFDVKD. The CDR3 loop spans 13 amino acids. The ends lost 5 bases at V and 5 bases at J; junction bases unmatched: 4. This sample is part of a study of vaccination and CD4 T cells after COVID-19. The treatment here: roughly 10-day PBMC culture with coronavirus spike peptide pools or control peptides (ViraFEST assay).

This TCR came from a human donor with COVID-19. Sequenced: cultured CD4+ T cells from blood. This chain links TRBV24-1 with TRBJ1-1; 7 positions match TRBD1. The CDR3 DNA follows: TGTGCCACCAGTGGGGACAGAGGGACTGAAGCTTTCTTT. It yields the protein CATSGDRGTEAFF.